This T cell receptor beta chain was sequenced during a study of T cells in tumors after PD-1 blockade. This CDR3 is built from 18 residues. Germline V gene sequence: CDR1 SGHRS, CDR2 YFSETQ. Generated by immunoSEQ multiplex PCR, the TCRdb table keeps only in-frame clones and is missing some. Of some 8,200 clones listed, about 62% are singletons. Regarding time point: second of two post-therapy site-matched biopsies about two months apart. Tumor or blood genomic DNA was sequenced, with inputs of roughly 600 ng to 6,004 ng. This clonotype was obtained from a human donor with basal cell carcinoma. The chain uses TRBV5-1 and TRBJ2-1, with 8 positions matching TRBD2. Sequenced material: tumor tissue, taken after anti-PD-1 treatment. CDR3 region: CPRSLNIGGRGAQNEQFF. CDR3 in DNA: TGCCCCCGCAGCTTGAATATCGGGGGGCGGGGGGCCCAAAATGAGCAGTTCTTC.